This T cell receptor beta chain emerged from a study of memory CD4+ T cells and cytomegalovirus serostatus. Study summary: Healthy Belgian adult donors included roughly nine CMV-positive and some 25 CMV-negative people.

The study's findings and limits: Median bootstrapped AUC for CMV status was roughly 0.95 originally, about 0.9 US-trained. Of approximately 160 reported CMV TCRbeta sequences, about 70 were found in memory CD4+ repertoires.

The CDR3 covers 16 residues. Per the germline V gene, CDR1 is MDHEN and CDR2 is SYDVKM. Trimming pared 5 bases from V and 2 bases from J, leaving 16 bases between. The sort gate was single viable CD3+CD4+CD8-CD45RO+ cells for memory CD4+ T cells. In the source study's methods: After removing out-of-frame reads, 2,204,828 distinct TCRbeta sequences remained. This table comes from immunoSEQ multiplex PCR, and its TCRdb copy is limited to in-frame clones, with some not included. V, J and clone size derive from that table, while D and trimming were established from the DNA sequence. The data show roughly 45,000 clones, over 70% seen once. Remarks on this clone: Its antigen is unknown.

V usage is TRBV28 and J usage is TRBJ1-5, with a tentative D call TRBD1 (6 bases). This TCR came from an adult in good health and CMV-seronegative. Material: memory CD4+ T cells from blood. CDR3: CASSPQRGKGNQPQHF. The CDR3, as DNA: TGTGCCAGCAGTCCTCAGAGGGGGAAGGGCAATCAGCCCCAGCATTTT.